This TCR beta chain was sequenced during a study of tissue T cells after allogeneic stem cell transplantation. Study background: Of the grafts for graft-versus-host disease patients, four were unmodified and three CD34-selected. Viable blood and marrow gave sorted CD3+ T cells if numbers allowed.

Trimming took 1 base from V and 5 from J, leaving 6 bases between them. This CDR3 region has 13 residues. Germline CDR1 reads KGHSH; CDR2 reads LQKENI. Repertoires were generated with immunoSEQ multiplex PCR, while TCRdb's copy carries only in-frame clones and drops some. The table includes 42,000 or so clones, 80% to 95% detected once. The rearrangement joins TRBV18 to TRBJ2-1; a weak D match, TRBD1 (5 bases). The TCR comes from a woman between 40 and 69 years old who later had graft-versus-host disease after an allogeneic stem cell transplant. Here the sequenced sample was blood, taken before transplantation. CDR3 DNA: TGTGCCAGCTCACCACAACAGGACAATGAGCAGTTCTTC. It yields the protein CASSPQQDNEQFF.